Listed below are T cell receptor beta chains from one sample, sequenced in a study of cytomegalovirus exposure and HLA in healthy donors. The data were produced by immunoSEQ multiplex PCR, yet TCRdb's version contains in-frame clones alone and is incomplete. The data contain around 100,000 clones, 80% to 90% of them singletons. Sequences were obtained from PBMCs. These receptors were collected from a woman aged 18-29 years in good health and CMV-seronegative. Each CDR3 is given with its conserved first and last residue. A D gene is named only where the DNA matches it firmly.

>TRBJ2-5|NA|TRBV5-1
CASSFGLQETQYF
>TRBJ2-7|NA|TRBV2
CASSSYYEQYF
>TRBJ1-6|NA|TRBV12-2
CASRLVDRGESSYNSPLHF
>TRBJ2-5|NA|TRBV19
CASKSAGLETQYF
>TRBJ2-2|NA|TRBV9
CASSLLPEGAELFF
>TRBJ2-1|TRBD1|TRBV5-1
CASSLSGTGANEQFF
>TRBJ1-3|TRBD1|TRBV9
CASSLDRGNTIYF
>TRBJ1-5|NA|TRBV7-9
CASSLAQIFATPNQPQHF
>TRBJ2-3|TRBD2|TRBV11-2
CASSLGPGTSGGGTDTQYF
>TRBJ2-3|NA|TRBV7-2
CASSSYRVKSTDTQYF
>TRBJ2-1|TRBD2|TRBV25-1
CASSELRSSGGNEQFF
>TRBJ2-7|TRBD2|TRBV28
CAIRRDPSASGSGYEQYF
>TRBJ2-7|NA|TRBV13
CASSLGPGGRPEQYF